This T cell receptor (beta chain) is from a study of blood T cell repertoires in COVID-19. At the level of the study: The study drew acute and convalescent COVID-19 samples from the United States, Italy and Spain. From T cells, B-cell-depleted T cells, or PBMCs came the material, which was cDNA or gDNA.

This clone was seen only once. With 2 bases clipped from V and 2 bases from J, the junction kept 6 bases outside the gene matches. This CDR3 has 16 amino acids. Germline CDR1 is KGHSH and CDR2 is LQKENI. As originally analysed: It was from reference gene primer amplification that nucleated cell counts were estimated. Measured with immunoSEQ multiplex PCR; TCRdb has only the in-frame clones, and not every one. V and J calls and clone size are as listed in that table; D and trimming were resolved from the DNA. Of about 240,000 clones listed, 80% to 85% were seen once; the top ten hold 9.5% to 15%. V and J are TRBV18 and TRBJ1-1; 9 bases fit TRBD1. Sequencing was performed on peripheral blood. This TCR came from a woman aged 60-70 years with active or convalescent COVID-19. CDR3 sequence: CASSPFPGQGNTEAFF. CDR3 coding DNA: TGTGCCAGCTCACCATTCCCGGGACAGGGAAACACTGAAGCTTTCTTT.